The present TCR beta chain was sequenced within a study of T cell responses to AZD1222 COVID-19 vaccine. Clones were sequenced by immunoSEQ multiplex PCR, and TCRdb holds only the in-frame ones, with some missing. The sample lists about 94,000 clones, less than 85% occurring once. Samples with a second dose at about 4 or about 12 weeks were pooled together. General study points: Reportedly, nearly half of unique spike TCRs recognized epitopes outside B.1.351/B.1.1.7 mutations. There were vaccine-associated CD4 TCRs across spike, dominant at 160-218 and 743-854. Spike-specific TCR breadth and depth were elevated following two AZD1222 doses.

CDR3 length equals 20 residues. Losses at the gene ends were 3 bases for V and 2 bases for J; bases not matched to a gene: 17. CDR1 and CDR2 from the germline V gene are SGHDN and FVKESK. About this clone itself: Its antigen is still unknown.

The sequencing used peripheral blood, collected 28 days after the second AZD1222 dose. This TCR was sampled from an adult who received the AZD1222 COVID-19 vaccine. The gene calls are TRBV14 and TRBJ2-7, with 12 nucleotides matching TRBD1. This CDR3 reads CASSQATGTGGLMRTYEQYF. The CDR3 DNA reads as TGTGCCAGCAGCCAGGCGACCGGGACAGGGGGCCTAATGAGGACCTACGAGCAGTACTTC.